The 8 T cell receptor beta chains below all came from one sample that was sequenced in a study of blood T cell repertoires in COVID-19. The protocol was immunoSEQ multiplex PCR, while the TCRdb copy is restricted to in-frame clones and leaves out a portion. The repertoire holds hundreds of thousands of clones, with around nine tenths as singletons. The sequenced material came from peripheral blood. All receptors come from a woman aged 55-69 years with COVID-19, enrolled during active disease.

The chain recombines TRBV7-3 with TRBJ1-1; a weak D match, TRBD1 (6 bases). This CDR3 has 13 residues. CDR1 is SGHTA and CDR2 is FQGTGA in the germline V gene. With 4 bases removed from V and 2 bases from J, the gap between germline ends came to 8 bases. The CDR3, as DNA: TGTGCCAGCAGCTGGACAGCTAACACTGAAGCTTTCTTT. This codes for CASSWTANTEAFF.

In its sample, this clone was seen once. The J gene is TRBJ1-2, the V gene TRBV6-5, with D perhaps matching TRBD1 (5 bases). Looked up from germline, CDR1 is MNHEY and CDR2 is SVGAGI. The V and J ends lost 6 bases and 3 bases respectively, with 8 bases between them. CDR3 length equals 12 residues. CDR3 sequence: CASSPRDYGYTF. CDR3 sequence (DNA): TGTGCCAGCAGCCCCAGGGACTATGGCTACACCTTC.

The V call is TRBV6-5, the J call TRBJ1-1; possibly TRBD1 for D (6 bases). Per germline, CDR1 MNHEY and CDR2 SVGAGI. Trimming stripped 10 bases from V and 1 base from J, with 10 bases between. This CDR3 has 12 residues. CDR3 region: CAIRGTNTEAFF. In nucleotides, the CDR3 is TGTGCCATTAGGGGGACGAACACTGAAGCTTTCTTT.

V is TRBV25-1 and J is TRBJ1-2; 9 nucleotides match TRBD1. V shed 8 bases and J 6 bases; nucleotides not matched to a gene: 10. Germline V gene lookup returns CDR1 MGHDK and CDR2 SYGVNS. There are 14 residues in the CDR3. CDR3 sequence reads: CASLLTGGKNGYTF. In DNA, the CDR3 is TGTGCCAGCCTATTGACAGGGGGTAAGAATGGCTACACCTTC.

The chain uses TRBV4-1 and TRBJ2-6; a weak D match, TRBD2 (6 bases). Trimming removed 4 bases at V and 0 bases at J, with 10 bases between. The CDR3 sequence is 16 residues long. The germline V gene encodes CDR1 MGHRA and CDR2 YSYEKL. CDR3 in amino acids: CASSPGEYSGANVLTF. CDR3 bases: TGCGCCAGCAGCCCGGGAGAATACTCTGGGGCCAACGTCCTGACTTTC.

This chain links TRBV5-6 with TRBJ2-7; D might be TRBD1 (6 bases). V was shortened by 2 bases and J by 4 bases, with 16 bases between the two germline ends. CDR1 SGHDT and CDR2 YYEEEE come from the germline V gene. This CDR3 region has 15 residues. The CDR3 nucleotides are TGTGCCAGCAGCTTTGGGACGGACAGAGGATACGAGCAGTACTTC. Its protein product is CASSFGTDRGYEQYF.

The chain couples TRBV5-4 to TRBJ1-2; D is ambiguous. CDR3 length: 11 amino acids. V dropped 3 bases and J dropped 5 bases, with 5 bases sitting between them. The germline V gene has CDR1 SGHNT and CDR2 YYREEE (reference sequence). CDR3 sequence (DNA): TGTGCCAGCAGCTCGGGGTATGGCTACACCTTC. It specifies CASSSGYGYTF.

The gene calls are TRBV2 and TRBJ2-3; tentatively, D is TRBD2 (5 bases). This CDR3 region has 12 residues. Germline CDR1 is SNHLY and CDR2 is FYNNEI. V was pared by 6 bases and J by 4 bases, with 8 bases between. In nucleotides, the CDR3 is TGTGCCAGCAGCCCGGAGGCAGATACGCAGTATTTT. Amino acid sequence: CASSPEADTQYF.